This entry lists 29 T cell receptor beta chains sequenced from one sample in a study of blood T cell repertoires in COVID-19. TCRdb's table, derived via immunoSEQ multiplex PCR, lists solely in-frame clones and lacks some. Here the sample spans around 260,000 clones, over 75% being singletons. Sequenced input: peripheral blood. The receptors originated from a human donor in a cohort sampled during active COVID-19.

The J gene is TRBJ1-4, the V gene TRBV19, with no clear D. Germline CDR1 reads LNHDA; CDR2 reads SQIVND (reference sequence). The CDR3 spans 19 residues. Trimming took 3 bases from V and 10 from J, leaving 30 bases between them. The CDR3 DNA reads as TGTGCCAGTAGTATGGAGGGATCGGCCGGGCTGAGTTCGTTGGGAAAACTGTTTTTT. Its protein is CASSMEGSAGLSSLGKLFF.

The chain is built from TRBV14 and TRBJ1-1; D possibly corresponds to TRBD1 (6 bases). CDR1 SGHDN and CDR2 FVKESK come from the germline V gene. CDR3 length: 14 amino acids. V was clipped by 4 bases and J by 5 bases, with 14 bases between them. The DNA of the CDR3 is TGTGCCAGCAGCCGATTGGGAGGGGGGACTGAAGCTTTCTTT. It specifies CASSRLGGGTEAFF.

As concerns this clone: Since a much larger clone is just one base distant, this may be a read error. Here the CDR3 reads CASSLYYEQYF. In DNA form, the CDR3 reads TGTGCCAGCAGCTTATACTACGAGCAGTACTTC. The V call is TRBV5-6, the J call TRBJ2-7; D is unclear. The CDR3 is 11 amino acids. The V gene lost 2 bases and the J gene lost 3 bases, with 3 bases spanning the gap. The germline V gene has CDR1 SGHDT and CDR2 YYEEEE.

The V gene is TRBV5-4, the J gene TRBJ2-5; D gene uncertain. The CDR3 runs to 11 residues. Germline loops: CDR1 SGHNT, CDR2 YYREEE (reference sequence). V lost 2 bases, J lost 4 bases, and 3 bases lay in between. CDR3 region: CASSFLETQYF. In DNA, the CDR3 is TGTGCCAGCAGCTTCTTAGAGACCCAGTACTTC.

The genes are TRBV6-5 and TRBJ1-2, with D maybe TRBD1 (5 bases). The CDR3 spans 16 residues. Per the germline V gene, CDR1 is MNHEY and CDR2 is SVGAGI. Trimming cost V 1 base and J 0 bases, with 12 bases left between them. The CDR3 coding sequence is TGTGCCAGCAGTTACTTTGGCAGGGAGGCTAACTATGGCTACACCTTC. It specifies CASSYFGREANYGYTF.

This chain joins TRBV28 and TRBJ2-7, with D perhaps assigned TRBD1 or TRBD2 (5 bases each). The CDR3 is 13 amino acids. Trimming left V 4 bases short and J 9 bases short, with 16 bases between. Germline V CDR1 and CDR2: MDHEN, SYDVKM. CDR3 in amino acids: CASSSWGRLLQYF. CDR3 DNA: TGTGCCAGCAGTTCATGGGGGAGACTACTGCAGTACTTC. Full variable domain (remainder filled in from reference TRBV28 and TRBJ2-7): DVKVTQSSRYLVKRTGEKVFLECVQDMDHENMFWYRQDPGLGLRLIYFSYDVKMKEKGDIPEGYSVSREKKERFSLILESASTNQTSMYLCASSSWGRLLQYFGPGTRLTVT.

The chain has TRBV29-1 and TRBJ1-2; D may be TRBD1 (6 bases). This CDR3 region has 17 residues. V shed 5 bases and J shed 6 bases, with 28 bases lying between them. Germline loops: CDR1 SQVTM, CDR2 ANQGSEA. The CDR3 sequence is CSVTGQVGVNAIHGYTF. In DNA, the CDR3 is TGCAGCGTTACAGGGCAGGTTGGAGTGAACGCCATCCATGGCTACACCTTC.

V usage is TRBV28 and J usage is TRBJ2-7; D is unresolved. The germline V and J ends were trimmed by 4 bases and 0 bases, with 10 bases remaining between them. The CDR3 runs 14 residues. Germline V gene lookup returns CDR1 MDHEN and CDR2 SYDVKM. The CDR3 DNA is TGTGCCAGCAGTTCCAGTTCGGGCTCCTACGAGCAGTACTTC. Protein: CASSSSSGSYEQYF.

In nucleotides, the CDR3 is TGTGCCAGCAGTTTATACCCCGCGAGGACCGGGGAGCTGTTTTTT. It is translated as CASSLYPARTGELFF. The chain recombines TRBV27 with TRBJ2-2; D call uncertain. The V gene lost 1 base and the J gene lost 5 bases, with 11 bases spanning the gap. CDR1 MNHEY and CDR2 SMNVEV come from the germline V gene (reference sequence). CDR3 size: 15 residues.

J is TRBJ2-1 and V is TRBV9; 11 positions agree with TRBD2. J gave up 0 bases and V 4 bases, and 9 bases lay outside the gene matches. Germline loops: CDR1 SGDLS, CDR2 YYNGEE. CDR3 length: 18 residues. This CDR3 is CASSLRTSGLSSYNEQFF. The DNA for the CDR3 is TGTGCCAGCAGCCTTCGGACTAGCGGGTTGAGCTCCTACAATGAGCAGTTCTTC.

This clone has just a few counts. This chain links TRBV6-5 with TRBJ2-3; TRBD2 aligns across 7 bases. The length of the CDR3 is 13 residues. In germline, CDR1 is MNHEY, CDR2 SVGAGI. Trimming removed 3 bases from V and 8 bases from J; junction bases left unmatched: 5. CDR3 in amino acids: CASSYGSSGTQYF. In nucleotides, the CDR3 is TGTGCCAGCAGTTATGGGTCTAGCGGTACGCAGTATTTT.

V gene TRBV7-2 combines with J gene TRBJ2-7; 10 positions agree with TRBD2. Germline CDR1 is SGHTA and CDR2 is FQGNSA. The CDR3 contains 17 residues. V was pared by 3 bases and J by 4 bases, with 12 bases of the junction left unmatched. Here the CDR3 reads CASSFASGRKKGYEQYF. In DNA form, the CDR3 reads TGTGCCAGCAGCTTTGCTAGCGGGAGAAAGAAGGGATACGAGCAGTACTTC. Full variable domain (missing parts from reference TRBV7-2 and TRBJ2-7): GAGVSQSPSNKVTEKGKDVELRCDPISGHTALYWYRQSLGQGLEFLIYFQGNSAPDKSGLPSDRFSAERTGGSVSTLTIQRTQQEDSAVYLCASSFASGRKKGYEQYFGPGTRLTVT.

The CDR3 protein is CASSLGALNYGYTF. In nucleotides, the CDR3 is TGTGCCAGCAGCTTAGGGGCACTCAACTATGGCTACACCTTC. The chain joins TRBV11-2 to TRBJ1-2, with D unresolved. The CDR3 is 14 residues long. V was cut by 1 base and J by 2 bases, with 8 bases left in between. Germline CDR1 and CDR2: SGHAT and FQNNGV. The complete variable domain, with remaining parts taken from reference TRBV11-2 and TRBJ1-2, reads EAGVAQSPRYKIIEKRQSVAFWCNPISGHATLYWYQQILGQGPKLLIQFQNNGVVDDSQLPKDRFSAERLKGVDSTLKIQPAKLEDSAVYLCASSLGALNYGYTFGSGTRLTVV.

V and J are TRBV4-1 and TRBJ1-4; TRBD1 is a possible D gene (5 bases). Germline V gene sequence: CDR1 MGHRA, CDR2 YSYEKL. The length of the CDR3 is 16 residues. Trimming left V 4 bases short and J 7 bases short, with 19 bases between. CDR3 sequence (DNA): TGCGCCAGCAGCCCTCTGGGTGGGGGGATTAGTGAAAAACTGTTTTTT. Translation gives CASSPLGGGISEKLFF.

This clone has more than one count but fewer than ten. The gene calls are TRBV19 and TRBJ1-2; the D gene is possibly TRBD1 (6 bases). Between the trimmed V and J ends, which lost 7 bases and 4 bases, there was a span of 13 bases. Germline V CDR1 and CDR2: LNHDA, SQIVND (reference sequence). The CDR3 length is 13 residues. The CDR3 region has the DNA TGTGCCAGTAAGGAGACAGGATTCTATGGCTACACCTTC. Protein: CASKETGFYGYTF.

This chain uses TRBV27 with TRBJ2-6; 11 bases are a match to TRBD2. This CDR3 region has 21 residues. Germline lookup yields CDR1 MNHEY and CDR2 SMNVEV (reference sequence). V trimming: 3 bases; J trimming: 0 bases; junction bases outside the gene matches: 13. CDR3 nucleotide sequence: TGTGCCAGCAGTTTGGGAGTTGGACTAGCGGGCCCAAGCTCTGGGGCCAACGTCCTGACTTTC. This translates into CASSLGVGLAGPSSGANVLTF.

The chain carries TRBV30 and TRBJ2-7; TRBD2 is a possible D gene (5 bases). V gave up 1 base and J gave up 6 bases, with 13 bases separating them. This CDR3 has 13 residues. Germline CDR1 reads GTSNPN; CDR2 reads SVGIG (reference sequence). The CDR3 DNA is TGTGCCTGGAGTGGATTTAGAGGGAGCGAGCAGTACTTC. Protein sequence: CAWSGFRGSEQYF. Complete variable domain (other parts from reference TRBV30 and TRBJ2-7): SQTIHQWPATLVQPVGSPLSLECTVEGTSNPNLYWYRQAAGRGLQLLFYSVGIGQISSEVPQNLSASRPQDRQFILSSKKLLLSDSGFYLCAWSGFRGSEQYFGPGTRLTVT.

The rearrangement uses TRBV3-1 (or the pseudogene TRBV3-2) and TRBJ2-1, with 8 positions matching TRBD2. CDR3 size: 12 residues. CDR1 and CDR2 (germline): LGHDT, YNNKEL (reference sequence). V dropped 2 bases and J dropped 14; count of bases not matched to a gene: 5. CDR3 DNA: TGTGCCAGCAGCCAAACGGGAGGGAGGAAGTTCTTC. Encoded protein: CASSQTGGRKFF.

The chain's CDR3 is CASTWQGANEQYF. As DNA, the CDR3 is TGTGCCAGTACGTGGCAGGGGGCTAACGAGCAGTACTTC. V and J are TRBV19 and TRBJ2-7; 8 bases agree with TRBD1. This CDR3 has 13 amino acids. Germline trimming cut 7 bases from V and 5 bases from J; bases unmatched to any gene: 7. Germline-derived CDR1 and CDR2 are LNHDA and SQIVND (reference sequence).

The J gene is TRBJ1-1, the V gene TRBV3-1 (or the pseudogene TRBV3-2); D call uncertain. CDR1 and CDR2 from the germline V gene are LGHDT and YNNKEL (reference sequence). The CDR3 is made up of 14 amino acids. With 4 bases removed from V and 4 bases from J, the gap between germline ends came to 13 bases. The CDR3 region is CASSLGGRGTEAFF. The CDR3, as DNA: TGTGCCAGCAGCCTCGGAGGTCGGGGCACTGAAGCTTTCTTT.

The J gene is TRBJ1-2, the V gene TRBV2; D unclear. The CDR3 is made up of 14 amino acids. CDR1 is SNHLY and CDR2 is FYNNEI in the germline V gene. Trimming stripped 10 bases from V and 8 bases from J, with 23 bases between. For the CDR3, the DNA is TGTGCCACCAAGACGGACGGAGGATCTTCGGGCTACACCTTC. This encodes CATKTDGGSSGYTF.

The CDR3 region is CASSQVLGGNNEQFF. The CDR3 DNA reads as TGCGCCAGCAGCCAAGTTCTGGGAGGGAACAATGAGCAGTTCTTC. V usage is TRBV4-3 and J usage is TRBJ2-1, with 7 nucleotides matching TRBD2. The junction had 5 bases not matched to a gene; V was cut back by 1 base and J by 5 bases. From germline, CDR1 is LGHNA and CDR2 YSLEER. The CDR3 contains 15 residues.

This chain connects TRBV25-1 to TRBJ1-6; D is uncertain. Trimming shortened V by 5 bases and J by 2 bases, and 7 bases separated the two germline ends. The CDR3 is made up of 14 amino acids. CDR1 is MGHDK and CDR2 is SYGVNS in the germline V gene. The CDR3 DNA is TGTGCCAGCAGTACCGGGACCTATAATTCACCCCTCCACTTT. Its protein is CASSTGTYNSPLHF.

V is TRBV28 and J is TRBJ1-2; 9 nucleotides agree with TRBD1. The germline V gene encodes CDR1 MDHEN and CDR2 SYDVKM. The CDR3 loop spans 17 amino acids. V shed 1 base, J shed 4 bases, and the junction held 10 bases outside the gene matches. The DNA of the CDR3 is TGTGCCAGCAGTTTATCCCCTACAGGGGGCGAGGCCTATGGCTACACCTTC. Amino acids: CASSLSPTGGEAYGYTF.

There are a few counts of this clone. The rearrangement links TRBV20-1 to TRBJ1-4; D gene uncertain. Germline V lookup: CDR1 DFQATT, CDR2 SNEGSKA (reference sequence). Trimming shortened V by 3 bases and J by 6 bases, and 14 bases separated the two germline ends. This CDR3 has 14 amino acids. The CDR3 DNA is TGCAGTGCTAGTTTTGGATCCGACTATGAAAAACTGTTTTTT. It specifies CSASFGSDYEKLFF.

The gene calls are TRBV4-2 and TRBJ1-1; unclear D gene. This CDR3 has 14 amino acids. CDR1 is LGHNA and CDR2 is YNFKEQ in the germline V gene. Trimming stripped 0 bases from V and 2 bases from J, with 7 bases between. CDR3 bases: TGTGCCAGCAGCCAAGAGAGGAGAAACACTGAAGCTTTCTTT. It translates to CASSQERRNTEAFF.

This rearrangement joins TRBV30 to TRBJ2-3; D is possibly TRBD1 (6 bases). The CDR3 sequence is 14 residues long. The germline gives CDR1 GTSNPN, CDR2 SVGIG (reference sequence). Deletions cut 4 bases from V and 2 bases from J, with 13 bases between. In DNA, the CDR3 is TGTGCCTGGAACCGACAGGTCGACACAGATACGCAGTATTTT. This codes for CAWNRQVDTDTQYF.

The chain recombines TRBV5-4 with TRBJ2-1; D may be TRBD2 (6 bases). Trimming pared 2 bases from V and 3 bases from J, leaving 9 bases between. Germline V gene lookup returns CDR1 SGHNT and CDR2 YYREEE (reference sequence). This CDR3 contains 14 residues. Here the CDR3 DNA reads TGTGCCAGCAGCTTATTCGGGAGCTACAATGAGCAGTTCTTC. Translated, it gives CASSLFGSYNEQFF.

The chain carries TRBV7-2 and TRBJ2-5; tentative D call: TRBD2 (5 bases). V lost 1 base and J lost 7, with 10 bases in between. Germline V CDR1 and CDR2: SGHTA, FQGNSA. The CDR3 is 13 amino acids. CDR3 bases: TGTGCCAGCAGCTTAGGAGCTGCGGGGACCCAGTACTTC. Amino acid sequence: CASSLGAAGTQYF.